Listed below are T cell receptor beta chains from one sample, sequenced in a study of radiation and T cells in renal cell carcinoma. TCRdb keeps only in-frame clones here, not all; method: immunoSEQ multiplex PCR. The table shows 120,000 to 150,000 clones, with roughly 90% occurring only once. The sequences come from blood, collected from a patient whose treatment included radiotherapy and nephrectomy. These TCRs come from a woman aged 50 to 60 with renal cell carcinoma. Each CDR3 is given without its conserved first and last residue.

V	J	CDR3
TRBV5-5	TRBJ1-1	ASSGSKGAF
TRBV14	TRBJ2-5	ASSQGWSEKY
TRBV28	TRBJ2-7	ASRPHEQY
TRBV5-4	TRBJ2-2	ASSGDRGPTGELF
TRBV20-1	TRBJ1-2	ADQDGYT
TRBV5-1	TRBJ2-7	ASSSDRVPLEQY
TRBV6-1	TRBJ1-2	ASSVRVSNGYT
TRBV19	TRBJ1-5	ASSSERGRLGNQPQH
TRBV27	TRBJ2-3	ASSLLLPGTSGRDTQY
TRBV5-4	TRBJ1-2	ASSPGLGGYT
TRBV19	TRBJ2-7	ASSMMAEHEQY
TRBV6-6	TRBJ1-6	ATCESSYNSPLH
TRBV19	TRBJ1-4	ASSMGDSNEKLF
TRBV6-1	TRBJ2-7	AIHKMESSYEQY
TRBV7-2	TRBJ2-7	ASSLGSGLHYEQY
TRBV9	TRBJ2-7	ASSVVGTGASLDEQY
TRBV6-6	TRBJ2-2	ASSYSRQGWTGELF
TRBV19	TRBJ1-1	ASSARQGENTEAF
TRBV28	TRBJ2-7	ASSFPLGQGDAYEQY
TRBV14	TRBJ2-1	ASSPYPSEQF
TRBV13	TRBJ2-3	ASSLGGLAGTDTQY
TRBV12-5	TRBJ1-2	ASGYSTNYGYT
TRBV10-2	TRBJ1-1	ASSGGNTEAF
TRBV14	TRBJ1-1	ASSRDSNTEAF
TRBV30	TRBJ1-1	ASNREQNTEAF
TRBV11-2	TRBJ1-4	ASSPEDRVTTNEKLF
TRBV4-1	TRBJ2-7	ASSPSGGRSSYEQY
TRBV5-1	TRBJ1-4	ASSLDRVDEKLF
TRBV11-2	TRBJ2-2	ASSLDRGTGELF
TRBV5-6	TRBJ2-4	ASSLRQTLAKNIQY
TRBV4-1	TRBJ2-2	ASSRVSGRDTGELF
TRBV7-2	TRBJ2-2	ASSITSGNTGELF
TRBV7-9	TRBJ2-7	ASSPGQGKSYEQY
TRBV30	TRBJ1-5	AWSAGLGGPQH
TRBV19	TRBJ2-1	ASSFNAAHNEQF
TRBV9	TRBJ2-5	ASNEGTGETQY
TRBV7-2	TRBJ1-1	ASTATGGNTEAF
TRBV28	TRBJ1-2	ASSLGGENGYT
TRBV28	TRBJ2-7	ASRLQGMRREQY
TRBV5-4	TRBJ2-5	ASSLVASGGRGETQY
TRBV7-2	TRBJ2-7	ASSQGLASNEQY
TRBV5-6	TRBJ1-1	ASSLAANTEAF
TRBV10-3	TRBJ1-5	AIGDTSNQPQH
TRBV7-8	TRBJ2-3	ASRPPDWEADTQY
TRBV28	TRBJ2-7	ASEKQPGEQY
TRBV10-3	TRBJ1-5	ATMARSGDNQPQH
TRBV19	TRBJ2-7	ASSAQGSEEQY
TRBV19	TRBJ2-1	ASSTRLGGYNEQF
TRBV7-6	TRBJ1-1	ASSLDLQSTEAF